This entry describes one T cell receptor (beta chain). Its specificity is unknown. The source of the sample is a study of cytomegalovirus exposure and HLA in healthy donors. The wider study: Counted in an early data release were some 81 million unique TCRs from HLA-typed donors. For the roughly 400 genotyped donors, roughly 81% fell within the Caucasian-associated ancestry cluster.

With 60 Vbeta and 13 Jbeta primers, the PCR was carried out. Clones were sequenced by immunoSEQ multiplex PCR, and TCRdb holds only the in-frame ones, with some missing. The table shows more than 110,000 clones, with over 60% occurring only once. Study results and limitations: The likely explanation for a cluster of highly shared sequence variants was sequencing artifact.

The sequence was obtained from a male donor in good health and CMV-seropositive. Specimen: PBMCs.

The CDR3 region is CASSVGGGTSGELFF. Here the CDR3 DNA reads TGTGCCAGCAGCGTCGGCGGGGGGACCTCCGGGGAGCTGTTTTTT. The chain recombines TRBV9 with TRBJ2-2; 8 bases line up with TRBD2. The junction had 6 bases not matched to a gene; V was cut back by 2 bases and J by 6 bases. CDR1 is SGDLS and CDR2 is YYNGEE in the germline V gene. The CDR3 contains 15 residues.